This T cell receptor (beta chain) was identified in a study of cytomegalovirus exposure and HLA in healthy donors. The PCR made use of 60 Vbeta and 13 Jbeta primers. The data were produced by immunoSEQ multiplex PCR, yet TCRdb's version contains in-frame clones alone and is incomplete. Of about 190,000 clones detected, 65% to 90% appear once; the ten largest clones hold roughly 6.3%. The origin of this receptor is a man aged 35-49 years in good health and CMV-seropositive. The sequencing sample was made of PBMCs.

Here the CDR3 reads CASSLESDTEAFF. The DNA for the CDR3 is TGCGCCAGCAGCTTGGAATCGGACACTGAAGCTTTCTTT. The gene calls are TRBV5-1 and TRBJ1-1, with D hard to call. V lost 0 bases, J lost 3 bases, and 6 bases lay in between. CDR1 SGHRS and CDR2 YFSETQ come from the germline V gene. The CDR3 totals 13 residues. Looking up the rest from reference TRBV5-1 and TRBJ1-1 gives the full variable domain: KAGVTQTPRYLIKTRGQQVTLSCSPISGHRSVSWYQQTPGQGLQFLFEYFSETQRNKGNFPGRFSGRQFSNSRSEMNVSTLELGDSALYLCASSLESDTEAFFGQGTRLTVV.